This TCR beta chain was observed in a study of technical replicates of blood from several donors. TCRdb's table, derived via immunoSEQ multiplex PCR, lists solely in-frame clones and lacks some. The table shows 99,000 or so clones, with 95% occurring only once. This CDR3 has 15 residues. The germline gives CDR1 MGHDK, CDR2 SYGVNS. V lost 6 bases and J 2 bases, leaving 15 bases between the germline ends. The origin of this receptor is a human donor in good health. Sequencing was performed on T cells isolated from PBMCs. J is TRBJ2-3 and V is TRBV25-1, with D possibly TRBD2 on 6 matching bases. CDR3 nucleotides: TGTGCCAGCAGCTCCGGGAGTGCCCCCACAGATACGCAGTATTTT. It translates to CASSSGSAPTDTQYF.